These T cell receptor beta chains were read from a single sample in a study. MiXCR, applied by TCRdb to the 5' RACE reads, yields one record per CDR3 protein. The sample has tens of thousands of distinct CDR3 sequences, roughly a quarter seen once; the top ten hold 2.5% to 4%. Sequenced material: tumor-infiltrating naive CD4+ T cells sorted from the breast tumor. The receptors derive from a female donor with breast cancer. Each CDR3 is given with its conserved first and last residue. A D gene is named only where the DNA matches it firmly. Clone sizes are given selectively: once, few, many, or a class where the clone is expanded.

j_gene,v_gene,d_gene,abundance,CDR3aa,CDR3nt
TRBJ1-2,TRBV5-1,.,.,CASSLSVGSAGVSYTF,TGCGCCAGCAGCTTGTCGGTGGGGAGCGCAGGAGTTAGCTACACCTTC
TRBJ2-7,TRBV6-6,TRBD1,many,CASSYGLGQFYEQYF,TGTGCCAGCAGTTACGGCTTGGGACAGTTCTACGAGCAGTACTTC
TRBJ2-3,TRBV9,.,few,CASSVAEIRHTQYF,TGTGCCAGCAGCGTAGCTGAAATTCGGCATACGCAGTATTTT
TRBJ2-1,TRBV5-1,TRBD2,.,CASSLDGTSTNEQFF,TGCGCCAGCAGCTTGGACGGGACTAGTACCAATGAGCAGTTCTTC
TRBJ2-5,TRBV5-6,.,.,CASSPLGGLRETQYF,TGTGCCAGCAGCCCCCTCGGGGGGCTGCGAGAGACCCAGTACTTC
TRBJ2-3,TRBV5-1,.,.,CASSSQGSGDTQYF,TGCGCCAGCAGCTCACAGGGATCTGGGGATACGCAGTATTTT
TRBJ2-5,TRBV7-8,.,.,CASSYGGRETQYF,TGTGCCAGCAGCTACGGAGGGAGAGAGACCCAGTACTTC
TRBJ2-6,TRBV12-3/TRBV12-4,TRBD2,few,CASSPTGGEVLTF,TGTGCCAGCAGTCCCACGGGGGGAGAAGTCCTGACTTTC
TRBJ2-7,TRBV7-9,.,.,CASSIRDLVDYEQYF,TGTGCCAGCAGCATCCGGGACCTTGTTGACTACGAGCAGTACTTC
TRBJ2-5,TRBV24-1,.,once,CAASDRGGYRQETQYF,TGTGCCGCCAGTGACCGTGGGGGGTACAGGCAAGAGACCCAGTACTTC
TRBJ2-7,TRBV6-6,.,.,CATGGSSYEQYF,TGTGCCACTGGGGGAAGCAGCTACGAGCAGTACTTC
TRBJ2-7,TRBV4-2,.,many,CASSQEASRATYEQYF,TGTGCCAGCAGCCAAGAAGCATCCAGGGCTACCTACGAGCAGTACTTC
TRBJ2-5,TRBV28,TRBD1,few,CASRQDRGRETQYF,TGTGCCAGCAGGCAAGACAGGGGGCGGGAGACCCAGTACTTC
TRBJ1-5,TRBV12-3/TRBV12-4,.,few,CASSLRRLQPQHF,TGTGCCAGCAGTTTGCGTAGGCTCCAGCCCCAGCATTTT
TRBJ2-5,TRBV4-1,.,few,CASSRDLETQYF,TGCGCCAGCAGTCGGGACTTGGAGACCCAGTACTTC
TRBJ1-2,TRBV2,.,few,CASSEAPGRNYGYTF,TGTGCCAGCAGTGAAGCACCCGGACGGAACTATGGCTACACCTTC
TRBJ2-7,TRBV4-3,TRBD1,.,CASSQGQGEGEQYF,TGCGCCAGCAGCCAAGGACAGGGGGAGGGCGAGCAGTACTTC
TRBJ1-5,TRBV5-1,TRBD1,.,CASSPTGDNQPQHF,TGCGCCAGCAGCCCGACAGGGGACAATCAGCCCCAGCATTTT
TRBJ2-3,TRBV7-3,.,many,CASSFGGGSTDTQYF,TGTGCCAGCAGCTTTGGAGGGGGTAGCACAGATACGCAGTATTTT
TRBJ2-3,TRBV18,.,.,CASSPRTATDTQYF,TGTGCCAGCTCACCACGGACAGCCACAGATACGCAGTATTTT
TRBJ1-2,TRBV29-1,.,many,CSVEVDTGYGYTF,TGCAGCGTTGAAGTTGACACGGGCTATGGCTACACCTTC
TRBJ1-6,TRBV5-1,.,.,CASSPDRIPNSPLHF,TGCGCCAGCAGCCCCGACAGAATCCCGAATTCACCCCTCCACTTT
TRBJ2-3,TRBV7-9,.,.,CASSFGGGADTQYF,TGTGCCAGCAGCTTCGGGGGCGGGGCAGATACGCAGTATTTT
TRBJ2-3,TRBV7-2,TRBD1,few,CASRTGTGDDTQYF,TGTGCCAGCAGGACCGGGACAGGCGACGATACGCAGTATTTT
TRBJ2-1,TRBV18,.,.,CASSARQNYNEQFF,TGTGCCAGCTCAGCCCGACAAAACTACAATGAGCAGTTCTTC
TRBJ2-7,TRBV28,.,few,CASRPDRAGREQYF,TGTGCCAGCAGACCAGACAGGGCGGGACGCGAGCAGTACTTC
TRBJ2-1,TRBV5-5,TRBD2,few,CASSRTSGFSSYNEQFF,TGTGCCAGCAGCCGGACTAGCGGGTTTAGCTCCTACAATGAGCAGTTCTTC
TRBJ1-1,TRBV29-1,.,few,CSAILNTEAFF,TGCAGCGCCATACTTAACACTGAAGCTTTCTTT